The clone carrying this T cell receptor beta chain qualifies as large. Its antigen is currently unknown. Produced via immunoSEQ multiplex PCR; TCRdb's table is partial and in-frame only. This table has approximately 200,000 clones, over 60% appearing once. This sample is part of a study of cytotoxic CD8 clonotypes in ibrutinib-treated CLL. The CDR3 totals 16 residues. The V segment lost 3 bases and the J segment 4 bases; nucleotides outside the gene matches: 7. The germline gives CDR1 MNHEY, CDR2 SMNVEV (reference sequence). Regarding the study as a whole: A rise in clonality was seen at ibrutinib response, and a fall back toward baseline was seen at progression. Progressing patients had sampling times that differed from those of sustained-remission patients.

This sample comprised PBMCs, obtained after 24 months of ibrutinib treatment. V usage is TRBV27 and J usage is TRBJ2-3, with 10 positions matching TRBD2. This TCR was recovered from a human donor with chronic lymphocytic leukemia. The CDR3: CASSFTSGMVADTQYF. Here the CDR3 DNA reads TGTGCCAGCAGTTTCACTAGCGGGATGGTTGCAGATACGCAGTATTTT.